This T cell receptor beta chain was identified in a study of cytomegalovirus exposure and HLA in healthy donors. The PCR employed 60 Vbeta primers together with 13 Jbeta primers. TCRdb's copy holds only in-frame clones and misses some; the assay was immunoSEQ multiplex PCR. The table shows over 45,000 clones, with roughly four fifths occurring only once. Looked up from germline, CDR1 is MNHNS and CDR2 is SASEGT. The CDR3 has 15 amino acids. V was cut by 7 bases and J by 4 bases, with 19 bases left in between. This clone came up a few times. The clonotype comes from a boy aged 5-17 years in good health and CMV-seropositive. Sequencing used PBMCs. This sequence joins TRBV6-1 and TRBJ1-2; D remains ambiguous. The DNA of the CDR3 is TGTGCCAGCAAGTTCGCCCCAGAAGAGGGCTATGGCTACACCTTC. It encodes CASKFAPEEGYGYTF.